This is a list of T cell receptor beta chains from one sample in a study of cytotoxic CD8 clonotypes in ibrutinib-treated CLL. TCRdb's copy holds only in-frame clones and misses some; the assay was immunoSEQ multiplex PCR. This table has 45,000 or so clones, roughly 57% appearing once. The specimen was PBMCs, collected after 24 months of ibrutinib treatment. These TCRs come from a human donor with chronic lymphocytic leukemia. CDR3s include the opening cysteine and the closing phenylalanine or tryptophan. D genes are given only for firm matches. Clone size is given for some rows only: seen once, a few or many times, or a class if the clone is expanded.

.,.,TRBV7-9,TRBJ1-4,TGTGCCAGCAGCTTGGGGGTTTCCTTTGGAACTAATGAAAAACTGTTTTTT,CASSLGVSFGTNEKLFF
.,TRBD1,TRBV6-7,TRBJ2-6,TGTGCCAGCAGTTACCCGACAGGGTTCGGGGCCAACGTCCTGACTTTC,CASSYPTGFGANVLTF
.,.,TRBV29-1,TRBJ2-7,TGCAGCGTTGAAGACAGGAACTACGAGCAGTACTTC,CSVEDRNYEQYF
few,TRBD1,TRBV6-5,TRBJ1-1,TGTGCCAGCAGTTACCTGGGACAGGGGTCTGAAGCTTTCTTT,CASSYLGQGSEAFF
few,.,TRBV14,TRBJ1-2,TGTGCCAGCAGCCAAACGGTGGGCACACCCTACACCTTC,CASSQTVGTPYTF
once,.,TRBV14,TRBJ1-2,TGTGCCAGCAGCCAAGTTTCTGGGAATGGCTACACCTTC,CASSQVSGNGYTF
few,.,TRBV19,TRBJ1-2,TGTGCCACCCGTTCGGTGGTGAGCTATGGCTACACCTTC,CATRSVVSYGYTF
.,.,TRBV11-1,TRBJ1-2,TGTGCCAGCAGCTTAGATCAGTATGGGGGCCGCTACACCTTC,CASSLDQYGGRYTF
.,.,TRBV19,TRBJ1-4,TGTGCCAGTAGTATTTCGGGAGTTAATGAAAAACTGTTTTTT,CASSISGVNEKLFF
few,.,TRBV6-1,TRBJ1-2,TGTGCCAGCGCCGACTATGGCTACACCTTC,CASADYGYTF
.,.,TRBV27,TRBJ2-7,TGTGCCAGCAGCCGACCAGGGATCTACGAGCAGTACTTC,CASSRPGIYEQYF
.,TRBD1,TRBV5-1,TRBJ2-4,TGCGCCAGCAGCATAGGGGGCCTCGCCAAAAACATTCAGTACTTC,CASSIGGLAKNIQYF
once,TRBD1,TRBV6-6,TRBJ1-1,TGTGCCAGCAGGGGACAGGGGGACCACACTGAAGCTTTCTTT,CASRGQGDHTEAFF
.,.,TRBV5-1,TRBJ1-2,TGCGCCAGCACTGGGGACGGTCAAGACGCCTCCTATGGCTACACCTTC,CASTGDGQDASYGYTF
few,.,TRBV5-4,TRBJ1-2,TGTGCCAGCAGCTTTTTCGGCAGCCCCTATGGCTACACCTTC,CASSFFGSPYGYTF
.,TRBD2,TRBV5-1,TRBJ2-3,TGCGCCAGCAGCTTGGCCAGCGGGGGGGCAGCAGATACGCAGTATTTT,CASSLASGGAADTQYF
.,TRBD2,TRBV4-2,TRBJ2-3,TGTGCCAGCAGCCCGACTAGCGGGAGGGGCACAGATACGCAGTATTTT,CASSPTSGRGTDTQYF
.,TRBD1,TRBV7-9,TRBJ1-2,TGTGCCAGCAGCCTGGGACAGCGAGGCTACACCTTC,CASSLGQRGYTF
once,.,TRBV19,TRBJ2-4,TGTGCCAGTAGTATAGGTGGGGCTAGAGGTTACATTCAGTACTTC,CASSIGGARGYIQYF
.,TRBD2,TRBV6-5,TRBJ2-7,TGTGCCAGCAGTTACTCGGGACTAGGGGACTACGAGCAGTACTTC,CASSYSGLGDYEQYF
.,.,TRBV10-3,TRBJ1-1,TGTGCCATCAAGGCAGGGGACACTGAAGCTTTCTTT,CAIKAGDTEAFF
.,.,TRBV5-1,TRBJ1-1,TGCGCCAGCTCCGACTCTGCAGGGACCACTGAAGCTTTCTTT,CASSDSAGTTEAFF
.,.,TRBV4-1,TRBJ1-5,TGCGCCAGCAGCCACGCGGGGAATCAGCATTTT,CASSHAGNQHF
.,TRBD2,TRBV5-1,TRBJ2-3,TGCGCCAGCAGGGGCGGGGGGGCCAGCACAGATACGCAGTATTTT,CASRGGGASTDTQYF